A single sample gave rise to the 29 T cell receptor beta chains below, sequenced in a study of T-cell reconstitution after alpha-beta-depleted transplantation in children. The TCRbeta library incorporated unique molecular identifiers. TCRdb processed the PCR reads anew with MiXCR; each CDR3 protein has one entry. Counted here are approximately 500,000 distinct CDR3 sequences, over 9.5% occurring once; the ten biggest clones make up 2% to 2.5%. Here the sequenced sample was PBMCs, taken before TCRalphabeta/CD19-depleted stem cell transplant. Source of these receptors: a child under 10 years old with inherited bone marrow failure, due to receive a stem cell transplant.

To note about this clonotype: This may be a read error: a much more frequent sequence differs by one nucleotide. The genes are TRBV28 and TRBJ1-5; perhaps TRBD2 as D (5 bases). With the DNA end fitting TRBJ2-3 better, the J assignment may be wrong. Germline assignment: CDR1 MDHEN and CDR2 SYDVKM. This CDR3 is 15 amino acids long. CDR3 in DNA: TGTGCCAGCAGTTTATCGCGGAGGCGCAATCAGCCCCAGTATTTT. Protein: CASSLSRRRNQPQYF.

This clonotype came up a few times. The genes are TRBV29-1 and TRBJ2-7; 13 positions match TRBD2. The CDR3 is 15 residues long. The trim removed 0 bases at V and 4 bases at J, leaving 3 bases unmatched. CDR1 and CDR2 from the germline V gene are SQVTM and ANQGSEA. CDR3 protein: CSVEELAGGEYEQYF. CDR3 DNA: TGCAGCGTTGAAGAACTAGCGGGAGGGGAATACGAGCAGTACTTC.

This clonotype was seen ten or more times. The chain recombines TRBV27 with TRBJ1-4, with D perhaps matching TRBD1 (5 bases). Germline assignment: CDR1 MNHEY and CDR2 SMNVEV (reference sequence). V was shortened by 5 bases and J by 6 bases, with 13 bases between the two germline ends. The CDR3 covers 14 residues. CDR3 amino acids: CASSPGGAYEKLFF. Written as DNA, the CDR3 is TGTGCCAGCAGTCCCGGCGGGGCTTATGAAAAACTGTTTTTT.

This clonotype was seen only a few times. The chain links TRBV20-1 to TRBJ2-3; D gene unclear. In germline, CDR1 is DFQATT, CDR2 SNEGSKA (reference sequence). CDR3 length: 18 residues. The V end lost 0 bases, the J end lost 6 bases, and 25 bases lay between the germline ends. CDR3 sequence (DNA): TGCAGTGCTAGAGACGTCGTCGTTGAAGGTCGGCGCTGGGATACGCAGTATTTT. Translation: CSARDVVVEGRRWDTQYF.

A few counts support this clonotype. The chain joins TRBV7-9 to TRBJ1-6; the D gene is possibly TRBD1 (6 bases). CDR3 length equals 15 residues. Germline CDR1 and CDR2: SEHNR and FQNEAQ (reference sequence). The V gene lost 0 bases and the J gene lost 8 bases, with 11 bases spanning the gap. CDR3 nucleotide sequence: TGTGCCAGCAGCTTAGCCAGGGGTCGCCATTCACCCCTCCACTTT. Translation gives CASSLARGRHSPLHF.

Worth noting for this clonotype: Given a much more abundant clone one base away, this may be a read error. The rearrangement uses TRBV5-1 and TRBJ1-1, with 8 bases identical to TRBD1. This CDR3 is built from 14 residues. J lost 5 bases, V lost 4 bases, and 7 bases had no gene match. The germline gives CDR1 SGHRS, CDR2 YFSETQ. CDR3 loop: CASSPGQAKTEAFF. The CDR3 nucleotides read TGCGCCAGCAGCCCGGGACAGGCGAAGACTGAAGCTTTCTTT.

This clonotype was counted ten times or more. This chain joins TRBV10-3 and TRBJ1-2; TRBD1 might be the D (6 bases). V was pared by 4 bases and J by 8 bases, with 23 bases between. The germline CDR1 and CDR2 sequences are ENHRY and SYGVKD. The CDR3 length is 16 residues. CDR3 protein: CAISVASGGAGRGYTF. The CDR3 nucleotides are TGTGCCATCAGTGTGGCCAGCGGGGGCGCAGGCCGAGGCTACACCTTC.

This clonotype came up many times. The chain recombines TRBV12-3 or TRBV12-4 with TRBJ2-2; tentative D call: TRBD2 (6 bases). The CDR3 runs to 15 residues. V lost 9 bases and J 5 bases, leaving 19 bases between the germline ends. CDR3 region: CASERRDFRTGELFF. In DNA form, the CDR3 reads TGTGCCAGTGAACGGAGGGACTTTCGGACCGGGGAGCTGTTTTTT.

In this sample, this clonotype turned up a few times. The chain recombines TRBV7-9 with TRBJ2-1; the D is unclear. The germline V and J ends were trimmed by 0 bases and 5 bases, with 8 bases remaining between them. The germline CDR1 and CDR2 sequences are SEHNR and FQNEAQ (reference sequence). CDR3 size: 14 residues. The CDR3 reads CASSLAVINNEQFF. The CDR3 nucleotides read TGTGCCAGCAGCTTAGCGGTAATTAACAATGAGCAGTTCTTC.

To note about this clonotype: One base away lies a much larger clone, so this may be a sequencing read error. J is TRBJ2-1 and V is TRBV12-3 or TRBV12-4; tentative D call: TRBD2 (5 bases). V gave up 6 bases and J gave up 9 bases, with 18 bases separating them. This CDR3 comprises 14 residues. The CDR3 region has the DNA TGTGCCAGCAGCGCTCACGGGGTAAACATTGAGCAGTTCTTC. Protein product: CASSAHGVNIEQFF.

This clonotype has at least ten counts. The chain carries TRBV12-3 or TRBV12-4 and TRBJ1-5; unclear D gene. The CDR3 is 15 residues long. Trimming took 5 bases from V and 0 from J, leaving 11 bases between them. As DNA, the CDR3 is TGTGCCAGCAGTCAGCTGAGGTATAGCAATCAGCCCCAGCATTTT. This encodes CASSQLRYSNQPQHF.

The J gene is TRBJ2-5, the V gene TRBV11-1; tentatively, D is TRBD2 (6 bases). V lost 3 bases and J lost 3, with 23 bases in between. This CDR3 region has 18 residues. Germline CDR1 and CDR2: SGHAT and FQDESV (reference sequence). The CDR3 here is CASSFGWGLLASEETQYF. CDR3 DNA sequence: TGTGCCAGCAGCTTTGGCTGGGGCCTCCTGGCTAGCGAAGAGACCCAGTACTTC.

The chain has TRBV7-9 and TRBJ2-5; 8 nucleotides line up with TRBD1. The CDR3 length is 15 residues. Trimming cost V 3 bases and J 5 bases; bases outside gene matches: 8. The V gene's germline CDR1 is SEHNR and CDR2 FQNEAQ (reference sequence). This CDR3 is CASSFPTGEEETQYF. DNA of the CDR3: TGTGCCAGCAGCTTCCCGACAGGGGAGGAGGAGACCCAGTACTTC.

The table lists this clonotype with many counts. J is TRBJ2-2 and V is TRBV30; D might be TRBD1 or TRBD2, each matching 6 bases. Germline CDR1 GTSNPN, CDR2 SVGIG (reference sequence). The V end lost 4 bases, the J end lost 4 bases, and 13 bases lay between the germline ends. This CDR3 is built from 14 residues. Written as DNA, the CDR3 is TGTGCCTGGACCCCGGGGGCGGGCACCGGGGAGCTGTTTTTT. Protein: CAWTPGAGTGELFF.

This clonotype was counted ten times or more. The chain couples TRBV4-3 to TRBJ1-2; D gene ambiguous. The CDR3 is made up of 15 amino acids. From germline, CDR1 is LGHNA and CDR2 YSLEER. V lost 0 bases and J lost 7, with 15 bases in between. The DNA for the CDR3 is TGCGCCAGCAGCCAAGAAGATGGGTTCGGCCTTGGCTACACCTTC. Translation: CASSQEDGFGLGYTF.

This clonotype was counted at least ten times. The chain couples TRBV5-1 to TRBJ2-3; D is unclear. The CDR3 has 15 residues. Germline loops: CDR1 SGHRS, CDR2 YFSETQ. V lost 3 bases, J lost 6 bases, and 17 bases lay in between. The CDR3 reads CASSSFTRTGDTQYF. CDR3 bases: TGCGCCAGCAGCTCCTTTACCAGAACCGGCGATACGCAGTATTTT.

In regard to this clonotype: This could be a read error, since a much larger clone is one nucleotide away. Because it lacks the conserved phenylalanine or tryptophan at the end, this CDR3 is likely a read error. V and J are TRBV30 and TRBJ1-2; D is undetermined. This CDR3 comprises 14 residues. Trimming removed 4 bases at V and 4 bases at J, with 16 bases between. Germline V gene lookup returns CDR1 GTSNPN and CDR2 SVGIG (reference sequence). The CDR3 spells CAWISLRVSYGYTI. The CDR3 coding sequence is TGTGCCTGGATCAGTCTAAGAGTATCCTATGGCTACACCATC.

The gene calls are TRBV7-2 and TRBJ2-7, with D perhaps TRBD2 (7 bases). This CDR3 is built from 19 residues. The germline CDR1 and CDR2 sequences are SGHTA and FQGNSA. The V end lost 1 base, the J end lost 4 bases, and 26 bases lay between the germline ends. The DNA of the CDR3 is TGTGCCAGCAGCTTAGGGCCCCCTGACTATGGTGGGGGGGCATACGAGCAGTACTTC. Its translation is CASSLGPPDYGGGAYEQYF.

The sample holds many counts of this clonotype. The chain combines TRBV10-1 with TRBJ2-2; 8 bases agree with TRBD2. The germline gives CDR1 WNHNN, CDR2 SYGVQD (reference sequence). This CDR3 contains 18 residues. V lost 0 bases to trimming and J lost 4 bases; unmatched junction nucleotides: 10. DNA for the CDR3: TGCGCCAGCAGTGAGTCGATCCAGCGGGAGAGAGGCACCGGGGAGCTGTTTTTT. Encoded protein: CASSESIQRERGTGELFF.

Many counts were recorded for this clonotype. The chain carries TRBV30 and TRBJ2-1; TRBD2 aligns across 7 bases. CDR1 and CDR2 (germline): GTSNPN, SVGIG (reference sequence). The trim removed 0 bases at V and 4 bases at J, leaving 3 bases unmatched. The CDR3 runs to 14 residues. The CDR3 protein is CAWSVLAVYNEQFF. DNA for the CDR3: TGTGCCTGGAGTGTTCTAGCGGTATACAATGAGCAGTTCTTC.

This clonotype came up a few times. V gene TRBV20-1 combines with J gene TRBJ2-5; D is unclear. Germline CDR1 and CDR2: DFQATT and SNEGSKA (reference sequence). Trimming removed 2 bases from V and 1 base from J, with 5 bases in between. The CDR3 has 12 amino acids. The CDR3 nucleotides read TGCAGTGCTAGAACCCTCCAAGAGACCCAGTACTTC. This sequence encodes CSARTLQETQYF.

This clonotype was seen ten or more times. The V gene is TRBV4-3, the J gene TRBJ2-7; D is uncertain. The V end lost 0 bases, the J end lost 1 base, and 7 bases lay between the germline ends. Germline V lookup: CDR1 LGHNA, CDR2 YSLEER. The CDR3 totals 14 residues. The chain's CDR3 is CASSQEVGSYEQYF. In DNA form, the CDR3 reads TGCGCCAGCAGCCAAGAGGTAGGGTCCTACGAGCAGTACTTC.

Ten or more counts support this clonotype. CDR3 DNA: TGCAGCGTTGAATCGGACCACTCCTACGAGCAGTACTTC. This codes for CSVESDHSYEQYF. The chain has TRBV29-1 and TRBJ2-7; no reliable D call. CDR3 size: 13 residues. Germline values: CDR1 SQVTM, CDR2 ANQGSEA. V was shortened by 2 bases and J by 0 bases, with 8 bases between the two germline ends.

This clonotype has at least ten counts. The V call is TRBV20-1, the J call TRBJ1-2; D is unclear. V gave up 5 bases and J gave up 4 bases, with 14 bases separating them. The CDR3 extends over 13 amino acids. Germline V gene sequence: CDR1 DFQATT, CDR2 SNEGSKA (reference sequence). The CDR3 DNA sequence: TGCAGTGCTCCCCGACCCGGCGGCTATGGCTACACCTTC. It is translated as CSAPRPGGYGYTF.

This clonotype was seen ten or more times. The rearrangement links TRBV28 to TRBJ1-1; D not resolved. Germline V gene lookup returns CDR1 MDHEN and CDR2 SYDVKM. The CDR3 has 14 residues. Trimming removed 4 bases from V and 1 base from J, with 10 bases in between. This CDR3 reads CASSSTGENTEAFF. The DNA for the CDR3 is TGTGCCAGCAGTTCAACCGGGGAGAACACTGAAGCTTTCTTT.

Ten or more counts support this clonotype. The V gene is TRBV20-1, the J gene TRBJ1-2; unclear D gene. The CDR3 length is 16 residues. From germline, CDR1 is DFQATT and CDR2 SNEGSKA (reference sequence). V gave up 3 bases and J gave up 8 bases, with 25 bases separating them. The CDR3 reads CSARTPTLTYGWGYTF. CDR3 bases: TGCAGTGCTAGGACTCCCACTCTGACCTATGGTTGGGGCTACACCTTC.

J is TRBJ1-2 and V is TRBV4-3; D perhaps matches TRBD1 (5 bases). Trimming took 1 base from V and 4 from J, leaving 13 bases between them. The CDR3 spans 15 residues. CDR1 and CDR2 (germline): LGHNA, YSLEER. The CDR3 loop is CASSQAQGSPYGYTF. The CDR3 nucleotides are TGCGCCAGCAGCCAAGCTCAGGGTTCCCCCTATGGCTACACCTTC.

This clonotype was recorded a few times. V is TRBV10-3 and J is TRBJ2-2, with 13 bases matching TRBD2. V trimming: 10 bases; J trimming: 7 bases; junction bases outside the gene matches: 12. The CDR3 length is 16 residues. Germline assignment: CDR1 ENHRY and CDR2 SYGVKD. CDR3 sequence: CATRTSGSSRHGELFF. In nucleotides, the CDR3 is TGTGCCACCCGGACTAGCGGGAGTTCTCGACACGGGGAGCTGTTTTTT.

This clonotype came up a few times. This rearrangement joins TRBV7-9 to TRBJ1-1, with D unclear. CDR1 and CDR2 (germline): SEHNR, FQNEAQ (reference sequence). The CDR3 is made up of 14 amino acids. V was clipped by 6 bases and J by 3 bases, with 14 bases between them. The CDR3 region is CASSTTHSDTEAFF. The CDR3 nucleotides are TGTGCCAGCAGTACTACCCACTCCGACACTGAAGCTTTCTTT. Filled out from reference TRBV7-9 and TRBJ1-1, the complete variable domain reads DTGVSQNPRHKITKRGQNVTFRCDPISEHNRLYWYRQTLGQGPEFLTYFQNEAQLEKSRLLSDRFSAERPKGSFSTLEIQRTEQGDSAMYLCASSTTHSDTEAFFGQGTRLTVV.